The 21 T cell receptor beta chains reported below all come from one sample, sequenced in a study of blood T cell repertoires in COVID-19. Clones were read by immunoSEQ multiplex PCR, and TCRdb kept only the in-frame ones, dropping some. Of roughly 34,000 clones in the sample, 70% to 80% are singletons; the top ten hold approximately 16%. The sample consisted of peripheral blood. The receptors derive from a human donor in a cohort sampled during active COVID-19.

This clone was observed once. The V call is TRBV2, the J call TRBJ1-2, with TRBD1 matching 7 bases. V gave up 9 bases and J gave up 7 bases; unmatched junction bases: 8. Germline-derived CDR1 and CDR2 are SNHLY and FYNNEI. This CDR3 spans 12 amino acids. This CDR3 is CASGTETSGYTF. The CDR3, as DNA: TGTGCCAGTGGGACAGAGACTTCTGGCTACACCTTC.

CDR3 sequence: CASSEVHHSGNTIYF. CDR3 sequence (DNA): TGTGCCAGCAGTGAGGTACACCACTCTGGAAACACCATATATTTT. The chain carries TRBV25-1 and TRBJ1-3; D remains unclear. The V end was cut by 3 bases, the J end by 0 bases, with 9 bases between. The CDR3 sequence is 15 residues long. CDR1 is MGHDK and CDR2 is SYGVNS in the germline V gene. Together with reference TRBV25-1 and TRBJ1-3, the CDR3 gives the full variable domain: EADIYQTPRYLVIGTGKKITLECSQTMGHDKMYWYQQDPGMELHLIHYSYGVNSTEKGDLSSESTVSRIRTEHFPLTLESARPSHTSQYLCASSEVHHSGNTIYFGEGSWLTVV.

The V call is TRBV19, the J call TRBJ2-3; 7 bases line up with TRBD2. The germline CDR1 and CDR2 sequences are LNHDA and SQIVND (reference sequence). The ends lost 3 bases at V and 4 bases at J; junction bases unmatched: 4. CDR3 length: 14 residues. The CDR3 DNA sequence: TGTGCCAGTAGTATTAGCGGGCCCCCAGATACGCAGTATTTT. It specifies CASSISGPPDTQYF.

Here the CDR3 reads CASSLGGSGDYKETQYF. The CDR3 DNA is TGCGCCAGCAGCTTGGGTGGTAGCGGGGATTATAAAGAGACCCAGTACTTC. J is TRBJ2-5 and V is TRBV5-1, with 8 bases that match TRBD2. The CDR3 extends over 17 amino acids. CDR1 is SGHRS, CDR2 YFSETQ, per germline. Trimming at V came to 0 bases and at J to 3 bases, leaving 10 bases not matched to a gene.

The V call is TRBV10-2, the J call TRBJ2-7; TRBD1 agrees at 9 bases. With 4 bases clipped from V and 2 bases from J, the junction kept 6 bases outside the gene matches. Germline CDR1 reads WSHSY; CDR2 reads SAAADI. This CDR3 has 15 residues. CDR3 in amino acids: CASSGPGQGPYEQYF. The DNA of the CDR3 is TGCGCCAGCAGTGGGCCGGGACAGGGACCCTACGAGCAGTACTTC.

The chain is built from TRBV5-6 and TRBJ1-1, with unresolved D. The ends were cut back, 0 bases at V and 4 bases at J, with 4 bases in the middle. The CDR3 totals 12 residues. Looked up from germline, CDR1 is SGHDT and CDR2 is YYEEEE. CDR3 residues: CASSLGATEAFF. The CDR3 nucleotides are TGTGCCAGCAGCTTGGGGGCCACTGAAGCTTTCTTT. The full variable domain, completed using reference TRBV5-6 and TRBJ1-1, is DAGVTQSPTHLIKTRGQQVTLRCSPKSGHDTVSWYQQALGQGPQFIFQYYEEEERQRGNFPDRFSGHQFPNYSSELNVNALLLGDSALYLCASSLGATEAFFGQGTRLTVV.

The CDR3 DNA follows: TGTGCCAGCACGAGGGATAACTATGGCTACACCTTC. It codes for CASTRDNYGYTF. The chain links TRBV2 to TRBJ1-2; D remains unclear. There are 12 residues in the CDR3. The germline V gene encodes CDR1 SNHLY and CDR2 FYNNEI. V gave up 7 bases and J gave up 1 base, with 7 bases separating them.

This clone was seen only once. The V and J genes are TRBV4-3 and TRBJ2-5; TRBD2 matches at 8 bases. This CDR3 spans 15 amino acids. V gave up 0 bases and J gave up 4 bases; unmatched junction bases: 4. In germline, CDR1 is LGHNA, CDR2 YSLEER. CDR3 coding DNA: TGCGCCAGCAGCCAAGATCTCCTAGCGGGAGAGACCCAGTACTTC. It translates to CASSQDLLAGETQYF.

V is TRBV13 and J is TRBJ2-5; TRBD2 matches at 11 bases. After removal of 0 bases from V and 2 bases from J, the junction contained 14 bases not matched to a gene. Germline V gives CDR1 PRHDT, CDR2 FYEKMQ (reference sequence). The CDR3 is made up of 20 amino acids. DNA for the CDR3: TGTGCCAGCAGCTTAGGCCTAGGGCTAGCGGGAGGAATACTACAAGAGACCCAGTACTTC. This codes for CASSLGLGLAGGILQETQYF.

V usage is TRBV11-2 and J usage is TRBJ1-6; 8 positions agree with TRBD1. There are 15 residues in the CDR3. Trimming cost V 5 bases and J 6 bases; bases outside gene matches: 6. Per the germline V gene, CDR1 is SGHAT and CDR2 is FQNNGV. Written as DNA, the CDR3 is TGTGCCAGCAGCCCGAGGACAGGGATTAATTCACCCCTCCACTTT. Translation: CASSPRTGINSPLHF. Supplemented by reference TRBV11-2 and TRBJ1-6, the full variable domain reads EAGVAQSPRYKIIEKRQSVAFWCNPISGHATLYWYQQILGQGPKLLIQFQNNGVVDDSQLPKDRFSAERLKGVDSTLKIQPAKLEDSAVYLCASSPRTGINSPLHFGNGTRLTVT.

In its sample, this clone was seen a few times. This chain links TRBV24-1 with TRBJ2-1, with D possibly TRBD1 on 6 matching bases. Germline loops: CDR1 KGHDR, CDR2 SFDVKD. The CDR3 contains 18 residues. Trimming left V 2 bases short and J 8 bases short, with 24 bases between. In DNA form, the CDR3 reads TGTGCCACCAGTGATTATATGACAGGTATAGGGGTGTTTCATGAGCAGTTCTTC. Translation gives CATSDYMTGIGVFHEQFF.

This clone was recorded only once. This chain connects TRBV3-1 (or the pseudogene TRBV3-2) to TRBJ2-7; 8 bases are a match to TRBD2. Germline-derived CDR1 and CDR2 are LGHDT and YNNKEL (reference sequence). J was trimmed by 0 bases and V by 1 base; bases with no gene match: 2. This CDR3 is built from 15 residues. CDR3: CASSQGTSPSYEQYF. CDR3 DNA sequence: TGTGCCAGCAGCCAAGGGACTAGCCCCTCCTACGAGCAGTACTTC.

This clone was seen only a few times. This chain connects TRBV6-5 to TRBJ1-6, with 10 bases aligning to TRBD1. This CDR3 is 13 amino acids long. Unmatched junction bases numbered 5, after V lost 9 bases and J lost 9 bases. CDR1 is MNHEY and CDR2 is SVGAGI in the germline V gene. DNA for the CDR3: TGTGCCAGTGGGACAGGGGAGCGTTCACCCCTCCACTTT. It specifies CASGTGERSPLHF.

The CDR3 nucleotides read TGTGCCAGCAGGACTAGCCCCTCCTACAATGAGCAGTTCTTC. It codes for CASRTSPSYNEQFF. The chain carries TRBV6-5 and TRBJ2-1, with 7 bases matching TRBD2. V was clipped by 6 bases and J by 0 bases; unmatched bases: 2. The CDR3 contains 14 residues. Germline V gene lookup returns CDR1 MNHEY and CDR2 SVGAGI.

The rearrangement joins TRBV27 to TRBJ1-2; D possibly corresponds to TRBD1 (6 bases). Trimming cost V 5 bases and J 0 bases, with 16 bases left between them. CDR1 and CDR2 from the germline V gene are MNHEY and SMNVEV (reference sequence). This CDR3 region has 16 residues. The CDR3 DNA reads TGTGCCAGCAGTCCCAGACAGGAGATCACTAACTATGGCTACACCTTC. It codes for CASSPRQEITNYGYTF.

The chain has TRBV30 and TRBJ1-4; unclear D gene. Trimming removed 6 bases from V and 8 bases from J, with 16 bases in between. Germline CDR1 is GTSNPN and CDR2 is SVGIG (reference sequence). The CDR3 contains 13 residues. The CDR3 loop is CACQLRSGEKLFF. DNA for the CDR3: TGTGCCTGCCAGTTAAGGAGTGGCGAAAAACTGTTTTTT.

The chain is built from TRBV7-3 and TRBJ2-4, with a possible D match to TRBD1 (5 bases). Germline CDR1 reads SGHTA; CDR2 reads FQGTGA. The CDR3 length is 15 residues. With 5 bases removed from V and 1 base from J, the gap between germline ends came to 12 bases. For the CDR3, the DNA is TGTGCCAGCAGCGCCACAGGTTCGGCCAAAAACATTCAGTACTTC. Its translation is CASSATGSAKNIQYF.

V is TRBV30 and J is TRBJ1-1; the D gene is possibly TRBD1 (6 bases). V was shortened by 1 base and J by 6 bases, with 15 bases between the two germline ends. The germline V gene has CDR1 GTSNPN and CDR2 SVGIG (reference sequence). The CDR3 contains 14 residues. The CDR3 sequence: CAWSAFTGFAEAFF. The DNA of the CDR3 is TGTGCCTGGAGTGCCTTTACAGGGTTCGCTGAAGCTTTCTTT.

The CDR3 nucleotides are TGCGCCAGCAGCTTGGGCTCCACTCTAGCGGGGGGCACAGATACGCAGTATTTT. Amino acid sequence: CASSLGSTLAGGTDTQYF. The chain recombines TRBV5-1 with TRBJ2-3, with 10 bases fitting TRBD2. The CDR3 covers 18 residues. V dropped 0 bases and J dropped 1; count of bases not matched to a gene: 8. The germline CDR1 and CDR2 sequences are SGHRS and YFSETQ.

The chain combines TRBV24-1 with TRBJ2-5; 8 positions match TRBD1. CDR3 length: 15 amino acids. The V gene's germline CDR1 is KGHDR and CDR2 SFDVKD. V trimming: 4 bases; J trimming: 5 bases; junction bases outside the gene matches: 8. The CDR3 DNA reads TGTGCCACCAGTGAACGGACAGGGAGTAGGGAGACCCAGTACTTC. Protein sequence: CATSERTGSRETQYF.

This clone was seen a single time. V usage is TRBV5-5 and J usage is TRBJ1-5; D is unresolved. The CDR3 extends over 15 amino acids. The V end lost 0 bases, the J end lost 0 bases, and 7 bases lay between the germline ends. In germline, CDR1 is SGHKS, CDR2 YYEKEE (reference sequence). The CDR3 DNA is TGTGCCAGCAGCTTGGACAGCTATAGCAATCAGCCCCAGCATTTT. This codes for CASSLDSYSNQPQHF.